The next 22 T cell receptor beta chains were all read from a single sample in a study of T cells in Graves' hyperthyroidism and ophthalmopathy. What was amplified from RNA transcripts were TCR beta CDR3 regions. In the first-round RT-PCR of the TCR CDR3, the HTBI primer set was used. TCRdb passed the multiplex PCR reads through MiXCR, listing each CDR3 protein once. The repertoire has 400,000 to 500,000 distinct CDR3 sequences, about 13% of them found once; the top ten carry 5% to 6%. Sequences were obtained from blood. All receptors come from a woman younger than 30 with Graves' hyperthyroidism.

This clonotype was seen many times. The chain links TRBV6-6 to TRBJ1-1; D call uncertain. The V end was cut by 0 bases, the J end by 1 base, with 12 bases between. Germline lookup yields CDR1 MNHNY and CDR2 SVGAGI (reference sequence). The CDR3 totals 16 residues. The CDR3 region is CASSYSADTRNTEAFF. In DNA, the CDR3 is TGTGCCAGCAGTTACTCGGCAGATACGAGGAACACTGAAGCTTTCTTT.

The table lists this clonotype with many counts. For the CDR3, the DNA is TGCGCCAGCAGCTTGGAGGGGGGCGGGAGGGCCTACAATGAGCAGTTCTTC. This codes for CASSLEGGGRAYNEQFF. The chain employs TRBV5-1 and TRBJ2-1; 9 bases are shared with TRBD2. The CDR3 spans 17 residues. Germline V lookup: CDR1 SGHRS, CDR2 YFSETQ. Trimming took 0 bases from V and 2 from J; bases not matched to a gene: 6.

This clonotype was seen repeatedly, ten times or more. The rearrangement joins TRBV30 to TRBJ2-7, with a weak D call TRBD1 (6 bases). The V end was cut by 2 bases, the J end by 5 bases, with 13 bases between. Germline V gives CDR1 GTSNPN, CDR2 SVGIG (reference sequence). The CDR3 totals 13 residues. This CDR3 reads CAWSPGAWNEQYF. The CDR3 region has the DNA TGTGCCTGGAGTCCAGGGGCATGGAACGAGCAGTACTTC.

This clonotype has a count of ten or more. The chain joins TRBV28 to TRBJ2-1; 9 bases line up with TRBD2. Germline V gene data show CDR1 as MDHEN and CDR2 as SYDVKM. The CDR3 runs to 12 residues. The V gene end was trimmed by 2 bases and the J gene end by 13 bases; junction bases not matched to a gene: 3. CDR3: CASSLPGLAQFF. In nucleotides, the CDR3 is TGTGCCAGCAGTTTACCGGGACTAGCACAGTTCTTC.

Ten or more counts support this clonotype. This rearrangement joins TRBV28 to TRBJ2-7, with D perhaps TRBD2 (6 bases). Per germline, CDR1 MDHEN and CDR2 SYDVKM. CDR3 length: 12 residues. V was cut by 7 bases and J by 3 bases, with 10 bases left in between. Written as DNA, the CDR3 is TGTGCCAGCATTAGCGGTAGCTACGAGCAGTACTTC. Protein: CASISGSYEQYF.

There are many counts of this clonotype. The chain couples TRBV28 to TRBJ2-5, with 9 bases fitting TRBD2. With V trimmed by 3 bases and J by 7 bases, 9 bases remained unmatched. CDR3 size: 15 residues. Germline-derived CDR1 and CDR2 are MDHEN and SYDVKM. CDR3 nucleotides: TGTGCCAGCAGTTTTTCGGCGGGAGGGCAGGGGACCCAGTACTTC. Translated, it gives CASSFSAGGQGTQYF.

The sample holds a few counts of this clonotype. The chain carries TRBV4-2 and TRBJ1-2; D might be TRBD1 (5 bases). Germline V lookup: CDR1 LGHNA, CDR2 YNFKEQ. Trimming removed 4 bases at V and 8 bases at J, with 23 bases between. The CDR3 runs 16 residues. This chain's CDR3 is CASSPGGEIGGRGYTF. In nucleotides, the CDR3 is TGTGCCAGCAGCCCGGGGGGTGAGATTGGGGGACGAGGCTACACCTTC.

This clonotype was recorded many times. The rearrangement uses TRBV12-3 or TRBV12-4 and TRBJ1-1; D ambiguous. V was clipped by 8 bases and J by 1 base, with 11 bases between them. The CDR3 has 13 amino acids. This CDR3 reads CASGTEPNTEAFF. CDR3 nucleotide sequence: TGTGCCAGCGGTACAGAGCCGAACACTGAAGCTTTCTTT.

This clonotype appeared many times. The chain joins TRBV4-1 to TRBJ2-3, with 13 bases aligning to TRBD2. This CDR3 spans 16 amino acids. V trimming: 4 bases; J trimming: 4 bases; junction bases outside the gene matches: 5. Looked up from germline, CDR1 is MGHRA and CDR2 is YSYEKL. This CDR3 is CASSPVTSGRSDTQYF. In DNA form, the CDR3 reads TGCGCCAGCAGCCCGGTGACTAGCGGGAGGTCAGATACGCAGTATTTT.

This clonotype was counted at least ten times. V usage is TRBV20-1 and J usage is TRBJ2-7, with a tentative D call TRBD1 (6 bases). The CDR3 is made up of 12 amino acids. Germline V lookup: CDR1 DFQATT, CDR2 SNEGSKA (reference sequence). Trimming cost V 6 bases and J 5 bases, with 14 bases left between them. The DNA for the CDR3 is TGCAGTGCCCGGACAGTTTTTAACGAGCAGTACTTC. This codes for CSARTVFNEQYF.

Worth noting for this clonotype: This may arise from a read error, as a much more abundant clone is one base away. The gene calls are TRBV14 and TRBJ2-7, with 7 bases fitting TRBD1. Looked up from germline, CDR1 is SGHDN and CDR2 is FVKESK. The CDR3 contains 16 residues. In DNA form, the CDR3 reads TGTGCCAGCAACCAACTAGGACAGGCTTTCTCCTACGAGCAGTACTTC. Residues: CASNQLGQAFSYEQYF.

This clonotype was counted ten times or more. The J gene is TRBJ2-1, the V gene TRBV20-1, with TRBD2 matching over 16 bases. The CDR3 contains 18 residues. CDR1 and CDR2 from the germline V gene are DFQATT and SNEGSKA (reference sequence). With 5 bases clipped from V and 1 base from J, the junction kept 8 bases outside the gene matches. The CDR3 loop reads CSAPGLAGGKGSYNEQFF. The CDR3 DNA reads TGCAGTGCTCCGGGACTAGCGGGAGGGAAGGGATCCTACAATGAGCAGTTCTTC.

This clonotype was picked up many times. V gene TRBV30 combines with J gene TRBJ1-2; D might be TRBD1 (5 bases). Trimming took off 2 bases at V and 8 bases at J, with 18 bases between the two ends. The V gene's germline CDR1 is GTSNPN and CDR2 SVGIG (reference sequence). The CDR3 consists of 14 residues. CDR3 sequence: CAWSSPAGTWGYTF. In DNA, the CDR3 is TGTGCCTGGAGTTCCCCCGCCGGGACTTGGGGCTACACCTTC.

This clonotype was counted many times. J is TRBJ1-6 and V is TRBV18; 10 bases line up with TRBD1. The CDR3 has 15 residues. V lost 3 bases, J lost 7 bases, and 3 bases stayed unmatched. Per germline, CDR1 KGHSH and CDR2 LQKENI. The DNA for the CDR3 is TGTGCCAGCTCACCGGGGACAGGGGAAAATTCACCCCTCCACTTT. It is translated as CASSPGTGENSPLHF. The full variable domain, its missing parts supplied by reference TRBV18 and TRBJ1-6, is NAGVMQNPRHLVRRRGQEARLRCSPMKGHSHVYWYRQLPEEGLKFMVYLQKENIIDESGMPKERFSAEFPKEGPSILRIQQVVRGDSAAYFCASSPGTGENSPLHFGNGTRLTVT.

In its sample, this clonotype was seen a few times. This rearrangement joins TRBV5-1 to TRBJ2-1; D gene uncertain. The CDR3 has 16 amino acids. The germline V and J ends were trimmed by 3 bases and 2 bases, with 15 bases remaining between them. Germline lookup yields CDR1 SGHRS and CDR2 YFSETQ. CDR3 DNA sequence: TGCGCCAGCAGCTCCCTCGTAAGCCTTACCTACAATGAGCAGTTCTTC. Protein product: CASSSLVSLTYNEQFF.

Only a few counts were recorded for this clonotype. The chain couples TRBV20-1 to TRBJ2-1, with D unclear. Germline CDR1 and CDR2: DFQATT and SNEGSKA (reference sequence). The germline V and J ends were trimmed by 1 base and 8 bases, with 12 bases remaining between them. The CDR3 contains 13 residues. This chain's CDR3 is CSARGPRADEQFF. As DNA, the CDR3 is TGCAGTGCTAGAGGTCCTAGGGCGGATGAGCAGTTCTTC.

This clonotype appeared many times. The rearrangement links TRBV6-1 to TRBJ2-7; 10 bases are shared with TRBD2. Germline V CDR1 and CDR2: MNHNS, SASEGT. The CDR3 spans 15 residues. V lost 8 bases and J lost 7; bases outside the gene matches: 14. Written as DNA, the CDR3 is TGTGCCAGCGGGGCTAGCGGGGGATCCGCGGGAGAGCAGTACTTC. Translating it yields CASGASGGSAGEQYF.

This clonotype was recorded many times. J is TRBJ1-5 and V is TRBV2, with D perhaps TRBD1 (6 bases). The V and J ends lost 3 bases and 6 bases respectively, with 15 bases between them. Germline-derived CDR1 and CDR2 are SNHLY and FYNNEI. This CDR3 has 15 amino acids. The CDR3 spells CASSDVLGAGQPQHF. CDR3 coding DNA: TGTGCCAGCAGTGATGTCTTGGGGGCAGGTCAGCCCCAGCATTTT.

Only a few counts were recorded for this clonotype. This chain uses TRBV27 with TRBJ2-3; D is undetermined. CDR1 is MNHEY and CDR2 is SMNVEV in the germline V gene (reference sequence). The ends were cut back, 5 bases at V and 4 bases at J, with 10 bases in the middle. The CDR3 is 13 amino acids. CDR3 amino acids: CASSPLYADTQYF. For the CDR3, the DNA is TGTGCCAGCAGTCCACTATATGCAGATACGCAGTATTTT.

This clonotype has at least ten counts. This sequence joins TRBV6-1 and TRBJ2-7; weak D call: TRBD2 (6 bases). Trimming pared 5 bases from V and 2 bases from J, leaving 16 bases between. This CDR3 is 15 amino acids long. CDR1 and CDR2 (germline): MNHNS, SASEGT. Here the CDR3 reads CASSPLASEAYEQYF. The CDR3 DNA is TGTGCCAGCAGTCCCCTAGCGTCGGAGGCCTACGAGCAGTACTTC.

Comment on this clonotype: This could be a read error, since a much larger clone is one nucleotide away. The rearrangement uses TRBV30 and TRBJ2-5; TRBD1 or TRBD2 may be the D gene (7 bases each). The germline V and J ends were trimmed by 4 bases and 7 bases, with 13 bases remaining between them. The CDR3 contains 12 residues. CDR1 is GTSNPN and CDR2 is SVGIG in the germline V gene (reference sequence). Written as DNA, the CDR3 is TGTGCCTGGAACAGGGGAGGGGGGACCCAGTACTTC. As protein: CAWNRGGGTQYF.

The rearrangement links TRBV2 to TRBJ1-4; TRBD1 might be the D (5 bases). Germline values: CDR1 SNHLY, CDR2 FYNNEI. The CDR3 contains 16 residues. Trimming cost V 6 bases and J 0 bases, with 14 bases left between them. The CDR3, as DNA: TGTGCCAGCAGCGTTGGGGGGACTTCAACTAATGAAAAACTGTTTTTT. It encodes CASSVGGTSTNEKLFF.